These T cell receptor beta chains were read from a single sample in a study of control samples from healthy donors and cancer patients. Libraries were prepared by immunoSEQ multiplex PCR; TCRdb keeps only in-frame clonotypes and omits some of them. This sample has about 100,000 clones, with roughly 87% found just once. Input material: blood. Receptors originate from a woman between 50 and 59 years old in good health. The CDR3 runs from the conserved cysteine through the conserved F or W. The D gene is left open where the match is weak. Clone size is stated in some rows and not others, as once, few, many or a class when expanded.

>TRBV6-6|TRBJ2-1|15|NA|TRBD2
TGTGCCAGCAGTACCGGGACTAGCGGGAGAAATGAGCAGTTCTTC
CASSTGTSGRNEQFF
>TRBV2|TRBJ2-3|14|NA|TRBD2
TGTGCCAGCAGTGCGCGGGGGTACACAGATACGCAGTATTTT
CASSARGYTDTQYF
>TRBV6-6|TRBJ2-3|13|NA|NA
TGTGCCAGCAGGGGGCGGACAGCAGATACGCAGTATTTT
CASRGRTADTQYF
>TRBV27|TRBJ2-1|17|NA|TRBD1
TGTGCCAGCAGTCCCATTAGGTTAAGGGACAGCCACAATGAGCAGTTCTTC
CASSPIRLRDSHNEQFF
>TRBV12-3/TRBV12-4|TRBJ2-5|13|NA|NA
TGTGCCAGCAGTCCCGTCTCAAAAGAGACCCAGTACTTC
CASSPVSKETQYF
>TRBV12-5|TRBJ1-3|18|NA|TRBD1
TGTGCTAGTGGTTATCAGGGGGCACCCCTCCGCTCTGGAAACACCATATATTTT
CASGYQGAPLRSGNTIYF
>TRBV18|TRBJ1-2|19|NA|NA
TGTGCCAGCTCACCAAGGCCGGATGTAGGACAGCTTTCGCCATATGGCTACACCTTC
CASSPRPDVGQLSPYGYTF
>TRBV29-1|TRBJ2-5|15|NA|TRBD1
TGCAGCGGCGAAAAGGGCGGACAGGGGAGAGAGACCCAGTACTTC
CSGEKGGQGRETQYF
>TRBV7-6|TRBJ1-4|14|NA|NA
TGTGCCAGCAGCTTCAGAGGGACTAATGAAAAACTGTTTTTT
CASSFRGTNEKLFF
>TRBV19|TRBJ2-3|13|NA|NA
TGTGCCAGTAGGGTGGGTGGAACAGATACGCAGTATTTT
CASRVGGTDTQYF
>TRBV6-6|TRBJ2-5|14|NA|TRBD2
TGTGCCAGCAGCCGAGCGGGAGGCCAGGAGACCCAGTACTTC
CASSRAGGQETQYF
>TRBV5-1|TRBJ2-7|13|NA|TRBD1
TGCGCCAGCAGCCGGGGACAGGGATACGAGCAGTACTTC
CASSRGQGYEQYF
>TRBV6-5|TRBJ1-1|13|once|NA
TGTGCCAGCAGCCGAGTCCGAAACACTGAAGCTTTCTTT
CASSRVRNTEAFF
>TRBV20-1|TRBJ1-1|14|NA|NA
TGCAGTGCTAGTACGTTCCAGGGAAGGACTGAAGCTTTCTTT
CSASTFQGRTEAFF
>TRBV6-5|TRBJ1-4|13|NA|NA
TGTGCCAGCAGTCAGAAAATCCGTGAAAAACTGTTTTTT
CASSQKIREKLFF